This TCR beta chain was documented in a study of CD8 T cells in ankylosing spondylitis. The ends were cut back, 4 bases at V and 4 bases at J, with 9 bases in the middle. Germline values: CDR1 KGHSH, CDR2 LQKENI. The CDR3 spans 13 residues. TCRdb fed the 5' RACE reads into MiXCR, producing one record per CDR3 protein. Counted here are approximately 250,000 distinct CDR3 sequences, around 32% occurring once; the ten biggest clones make up about 4.2%. The V call is TRBV18, the J call TRBJ2-3, with D possibly TRBD2 on 5 matching bases. This clonotype was obtained from a male donor with ankylosing spondylitis or in good health (not recorded which). The sequenced material came from blood, either unsorted or a sorted T cell fraction (not recorded which). CDR3 bases: TGTGCCAGCTCACTCGGGCGGGCAGATACGCAGTATTTT. It specifies CASSLGRADTQYF.